This T cell receptor (beta chain) was identified during a study of radiotherapy plus CTLA-4 blockade in lung cancer. In the study overall: Objective responses arose in 18% of patients, and approximately 28% experienced disease control. Study-wide findings and caveats: With interferon-beta, early dynamics of blood T cell clones were reported to best predict response.

Germline CDR1 WNHNN, CDR2 SYGVQD (reference sequence). The CDR3 totals 13 residues. Trimming removed 5 bases from V and 2 bases from J, with 10 bases in between. As for this clone: The antigen is not known.

Profiling relied on immunoSEQ multiplex PCR, and the TCRdb table lists in-frame clones only, not all of them. The table records 30,000 to 40,000 clones, 60% to 85% of them present only once. The sequencing here drew on peripheral blood, taken from a patient treated with radiotherapy plus ipilimumab. The source of this sequence is a human donor with non-small cell lung cancer that progressed on radiotherapy plus ipilimumab. The chain is built from TRBV10-1 and TRBJ2-7; maybe TRBD2 (5 bases). CDR3 sequence (DNA): TGCGCCAGCAGTCCCAGCGGAACCTACGAGCAGTACTTC. Translation: CASSPSGTYEQYF.